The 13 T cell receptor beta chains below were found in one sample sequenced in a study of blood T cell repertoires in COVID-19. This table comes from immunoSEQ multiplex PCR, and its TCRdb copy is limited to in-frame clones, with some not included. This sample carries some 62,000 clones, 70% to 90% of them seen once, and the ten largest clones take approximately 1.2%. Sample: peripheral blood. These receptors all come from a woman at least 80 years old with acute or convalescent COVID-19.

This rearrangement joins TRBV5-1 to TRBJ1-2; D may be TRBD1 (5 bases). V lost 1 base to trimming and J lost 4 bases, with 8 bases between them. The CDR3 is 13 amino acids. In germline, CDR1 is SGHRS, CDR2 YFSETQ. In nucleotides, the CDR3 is TGCGCCAGCAGCTTGCATGGGGCCTATGGCTACACCTTC. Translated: CASSLHGAYGYTF.

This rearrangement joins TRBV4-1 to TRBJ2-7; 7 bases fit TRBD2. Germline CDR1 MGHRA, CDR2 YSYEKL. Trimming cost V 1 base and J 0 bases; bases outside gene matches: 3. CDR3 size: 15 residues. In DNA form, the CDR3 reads TGCGCCAGCAGCCAAGTCGGCGGGAGCTCCTACGAGCAGTACTTC. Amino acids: CASSQVGGSSYEQYF.

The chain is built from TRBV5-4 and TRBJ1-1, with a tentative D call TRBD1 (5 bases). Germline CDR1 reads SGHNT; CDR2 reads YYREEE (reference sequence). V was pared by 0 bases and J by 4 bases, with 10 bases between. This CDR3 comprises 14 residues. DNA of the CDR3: TGTGCCAGCAGCTTGGACAGGATATCCACTGAAGCTTTCTTT. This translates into CASSLDRISTEAFF.

The CDR3 reads CASSRGVAGGRETQYF. CDR3 DNA: TGCGCCAGCAGCCGAGGTGTAGCGGGAGGCCGTGAGACCCAGTACTTC. The rearrangement links TRBV5-1 to TRBJ2-5; 10 bases are shared with TRBD2. The V gene end was trimmed by 4 bases and the J gene end by 5 bases; junction bases not matched to a gene: 11. Germline V CDR1 and CDR2: SGHRS, YFSETQ. The CDR3 consists of 16 residues.

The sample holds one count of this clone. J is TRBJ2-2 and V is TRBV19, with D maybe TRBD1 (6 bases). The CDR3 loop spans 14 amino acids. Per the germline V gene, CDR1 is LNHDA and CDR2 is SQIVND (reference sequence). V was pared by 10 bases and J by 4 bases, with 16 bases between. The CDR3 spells CATRGPGATGELFF. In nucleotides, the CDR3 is TGTGCCACCAGGGGACCAGGAGCCACCGGGGAGCTGTTTTTT.

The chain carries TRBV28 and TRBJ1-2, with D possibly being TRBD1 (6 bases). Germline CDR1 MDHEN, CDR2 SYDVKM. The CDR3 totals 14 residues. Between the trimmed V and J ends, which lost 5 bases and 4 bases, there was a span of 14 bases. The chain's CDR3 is CASSVQGILYGYTF. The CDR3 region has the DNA TGTGCCAGCAGTGTCCAGGGGATACTCTATGGCTACACCTTC.

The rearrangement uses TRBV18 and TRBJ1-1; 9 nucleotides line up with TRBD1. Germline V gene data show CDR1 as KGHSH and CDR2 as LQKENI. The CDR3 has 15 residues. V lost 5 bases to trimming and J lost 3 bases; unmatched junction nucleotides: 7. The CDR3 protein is CASSARDRVDTEAFF. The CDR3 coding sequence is TGTGCCAGCTCAGCCCGGGACAGGGTGGACACTGAAGCTTTCTTT.

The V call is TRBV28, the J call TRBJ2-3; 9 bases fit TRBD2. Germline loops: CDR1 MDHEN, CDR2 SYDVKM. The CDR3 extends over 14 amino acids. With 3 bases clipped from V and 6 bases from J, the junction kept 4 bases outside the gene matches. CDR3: CASSFSGRSDTQYF. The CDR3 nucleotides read TGTGCCAGCAGTTTTAGCGGGAGATCGGATACGCAGTATTTT.

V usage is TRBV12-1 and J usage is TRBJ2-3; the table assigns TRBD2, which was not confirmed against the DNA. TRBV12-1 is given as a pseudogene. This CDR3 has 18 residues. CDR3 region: CASSFRLSTSGRTDTQYF. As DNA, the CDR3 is TGTGCCAGCAGCTTCCGACTTTCGACTAGCGGACGCACAGATACGCAGTATTTT.

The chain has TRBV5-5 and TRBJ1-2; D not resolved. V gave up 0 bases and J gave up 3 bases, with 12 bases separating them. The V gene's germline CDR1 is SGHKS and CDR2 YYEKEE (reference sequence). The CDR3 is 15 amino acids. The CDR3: CASSLGLSSHYGYTF. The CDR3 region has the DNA TGTGCCAGCAGCTTGGGCCTCAGTTCTCACTATGGCTACACCTTC.

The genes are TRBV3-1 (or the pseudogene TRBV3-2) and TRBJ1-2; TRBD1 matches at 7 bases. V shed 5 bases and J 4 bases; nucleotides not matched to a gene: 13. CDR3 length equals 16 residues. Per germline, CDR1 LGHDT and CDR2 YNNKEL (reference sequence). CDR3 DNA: TGTGCCAGCAGCTACACCGGGACAGCCCTTCTCTATGGCTACACCTTC. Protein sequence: CASSYTGTALLYGYTF.

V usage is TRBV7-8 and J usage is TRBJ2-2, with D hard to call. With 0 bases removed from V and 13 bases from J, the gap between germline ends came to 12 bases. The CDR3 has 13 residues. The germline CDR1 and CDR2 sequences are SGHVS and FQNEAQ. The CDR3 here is CASSLAVHGGLFF. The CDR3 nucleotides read TGTGCCAGCAGCTTAGCGGTTCACGGCGGGCTGTTTTTT.

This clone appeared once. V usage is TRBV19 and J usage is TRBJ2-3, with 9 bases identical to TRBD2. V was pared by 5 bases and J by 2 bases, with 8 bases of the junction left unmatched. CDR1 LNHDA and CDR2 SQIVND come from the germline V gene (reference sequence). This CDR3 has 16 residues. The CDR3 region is CASSANSGGPTDTQYF. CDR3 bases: TGTGCCAGTAGTGCCAATAGCGGGGGACCCACAGATACGCAGTATTTT.